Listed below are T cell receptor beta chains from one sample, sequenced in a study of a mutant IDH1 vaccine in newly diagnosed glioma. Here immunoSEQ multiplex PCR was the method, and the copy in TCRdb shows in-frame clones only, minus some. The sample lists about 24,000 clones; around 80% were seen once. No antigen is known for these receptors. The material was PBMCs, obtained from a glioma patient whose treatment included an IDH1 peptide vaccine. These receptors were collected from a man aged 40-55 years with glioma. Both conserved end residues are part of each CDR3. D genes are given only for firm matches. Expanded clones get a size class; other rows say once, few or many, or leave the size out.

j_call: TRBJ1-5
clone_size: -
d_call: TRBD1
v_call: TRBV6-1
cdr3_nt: TGTGCCAGCAGGACAGGGGGCGGTCAGCCCCAGCATTTT
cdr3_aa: CASRTGGGQPQHF

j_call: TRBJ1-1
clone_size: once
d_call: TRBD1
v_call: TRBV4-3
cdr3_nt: TGCGCCAGCAGCCTTTCCGGGACAGGTGGCCTAAACACTGAAGCTTTCTTT
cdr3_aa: CASSLSGTGGLNTEAFF

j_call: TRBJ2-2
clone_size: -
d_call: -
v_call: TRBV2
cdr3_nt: TGTGCCAGCAGTAACACCGGGGAGTTGTTTTTT
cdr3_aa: CASSNTGELFF

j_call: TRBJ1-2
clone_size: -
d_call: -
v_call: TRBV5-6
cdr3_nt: TGTGCCAGCAAGGGAGGAGGCTACACCTTC
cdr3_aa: CASKGGGYTF

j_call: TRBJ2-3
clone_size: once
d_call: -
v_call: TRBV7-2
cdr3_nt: TGTGCCAGCAGCTTTCCCAGTGGTACGCAGTATTTT
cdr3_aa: CASSFPSGTQYF

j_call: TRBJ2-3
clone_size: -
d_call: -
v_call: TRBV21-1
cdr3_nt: TGTGCCAGCAGCAAAGCCCAGCGGCTTGTTTTT
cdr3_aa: CASSKAQRLVF

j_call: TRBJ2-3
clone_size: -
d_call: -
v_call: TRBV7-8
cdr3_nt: TGTGCCAGCAGCTACCCCGGGACAGATACGCAGTATTTT
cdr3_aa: CASSYPGTDTQYF

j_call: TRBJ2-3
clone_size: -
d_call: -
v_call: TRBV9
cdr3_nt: TGTGCCAGCAGCGCCTGGAATATTGCAGATACGCAGTATTTT
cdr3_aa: CASSAWNIADTQYF

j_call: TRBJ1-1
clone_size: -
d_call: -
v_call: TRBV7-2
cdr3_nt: TGTGCCAGCAGACCGGGACACCAGAACACTGAAGCTTTCTTT
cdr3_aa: CASRPGHQNTEAFF

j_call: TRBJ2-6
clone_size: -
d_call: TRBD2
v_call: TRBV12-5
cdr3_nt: TGTGCTAGTGGTCTAACGGGACTAGCACAGAGCTCTGGGGCCAACGTCCTGACTTTC
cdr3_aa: CASGLTGLAQSSGANVLTF

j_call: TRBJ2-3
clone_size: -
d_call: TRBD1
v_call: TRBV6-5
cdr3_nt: TGTGCCAGCAGGAGGGGGCCGTCTAGCACAGATACGCAGTATTTT
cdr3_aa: CASRRGPSSTDTQYF

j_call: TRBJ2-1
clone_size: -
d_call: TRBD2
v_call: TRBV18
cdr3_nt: TGTGCCAGCTCACGGACGAGCGGGGTCGACAATGAGCAGTTCTTC
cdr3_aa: CASSRTSGVDNEQFF

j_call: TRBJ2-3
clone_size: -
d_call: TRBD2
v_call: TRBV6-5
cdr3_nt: TGTGCCAGCGAACGGGCTAGCGGCAGCACAGATACGCAGTATTTT
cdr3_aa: CASERASGSTDTQYF

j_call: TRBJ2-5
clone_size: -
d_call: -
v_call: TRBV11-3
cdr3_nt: TGTGCCAGCAGCTTAGGCGGGCAGTTGCAAGAGACCCAGTACTTC
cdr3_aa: CASSLGGQLQETQYF

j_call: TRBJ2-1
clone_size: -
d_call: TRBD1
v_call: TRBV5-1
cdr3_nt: TGCGCCAGCAGCCGCGACAGGGTAAACAATGAGCAGTTCTTC
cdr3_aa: CASSRDRVNNEQFF

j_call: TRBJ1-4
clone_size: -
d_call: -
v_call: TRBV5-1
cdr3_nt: TGCGCCAGCCACCCTCGAGGTCAGGGGCCTAATGAAAAACTGTTTTTT
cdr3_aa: CASHPRGQGPNEKLFF

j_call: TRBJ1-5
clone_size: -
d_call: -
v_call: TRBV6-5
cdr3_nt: TGTGCCAGCAGTTACTCAGGGGGTACGGAACAGCCCCAGCATTTT
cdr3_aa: CASSYSGGTEQPQHF

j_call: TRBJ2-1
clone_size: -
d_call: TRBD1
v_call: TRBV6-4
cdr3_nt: TGTGCCACAGCACAGGGGAACCACTACAATGAGCAGTTCTTC
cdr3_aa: CATAQGNHYNEQFF

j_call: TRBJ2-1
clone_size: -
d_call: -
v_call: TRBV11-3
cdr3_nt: TGTGCCAGCAGCTTAGCCGTAGGCAATGAGCAGTTCTTC
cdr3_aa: CASSLAVGNEQFF

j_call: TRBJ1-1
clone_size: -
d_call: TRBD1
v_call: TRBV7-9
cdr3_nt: TGTGCCAGCAGCTTATTCCCAGACAGGGGGGATAAAGCTTTCTTT
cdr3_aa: CASSLFPDRGDKAFF

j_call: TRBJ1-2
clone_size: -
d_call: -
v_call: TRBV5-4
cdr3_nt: TGTGCCAGCAGCCCCCTAACTCAGGGCCGCCGACCAACGGGGGGCTACACCTTC
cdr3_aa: CASSPLTQGRRPTGGYTF

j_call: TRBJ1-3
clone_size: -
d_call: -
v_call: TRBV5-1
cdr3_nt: TGCGCCAGCAGCTTGGAATCGGGGAACTCTGGAAACACCATATATTTT
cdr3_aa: CASSLESGNSGNTIYF

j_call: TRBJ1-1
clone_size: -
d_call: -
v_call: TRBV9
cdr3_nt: TGTGCCAGCAGCGTAGCTGGGTTGGGCACTGAAGCTTTCTTT
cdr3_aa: CASSVAGLGTEAFF

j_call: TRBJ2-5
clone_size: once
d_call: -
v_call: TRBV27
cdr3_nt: TGTGCCAGCAGTTTACAGGGCCGGCTGGTTCGGGAGACCCAGTACTTC
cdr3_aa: CASSLQGRLVRETQYF

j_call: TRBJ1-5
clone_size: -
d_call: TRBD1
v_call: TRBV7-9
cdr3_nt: TGTGCCAGCAGCGGACGGGACAGTCGCAATCAGCCCCAGCATTTT
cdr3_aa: CASSGRDSRNQPQHF

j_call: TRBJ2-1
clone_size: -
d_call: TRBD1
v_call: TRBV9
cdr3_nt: TGTGCCAGCAGCGTGTCGGTCCAGGGGTGGGGACAGGGTCGATCTAGGGGCAGTGGTGAGCAGTTCTTC
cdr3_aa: CASSVSVQGWGQGRSRGSGEQFF

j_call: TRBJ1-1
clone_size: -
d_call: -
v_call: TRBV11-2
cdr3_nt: TGTGCCAGCAGCATAGTTACAGGTCGTGGGGAAGCTTTCTTT
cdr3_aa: CASSIVTGRGEAFF

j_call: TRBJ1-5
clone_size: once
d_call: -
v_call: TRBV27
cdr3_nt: TGTGCCAGCAGTAAGGGGGTGGATCAGCCCCAGCATTTT
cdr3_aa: CASSKGVDQPQHF

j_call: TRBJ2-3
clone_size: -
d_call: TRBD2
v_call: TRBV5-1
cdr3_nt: TGCGCCAGCAGCCCCGAACTAGCGGGGGGCGGGGATACGCAGTATTTT
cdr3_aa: CASSPELAGGGDTQYF

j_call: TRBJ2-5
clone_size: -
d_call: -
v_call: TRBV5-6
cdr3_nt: TGTGCCAGCAGCTTGGGAGGGCGCCTTAGAGAGACCCAGTACTTC
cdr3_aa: CASSLGGRLRETQYF

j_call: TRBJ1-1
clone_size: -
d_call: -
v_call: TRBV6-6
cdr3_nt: TGTGCCAGCAGCCCCCCGAAGAACACTGAAGCTTTCTTT
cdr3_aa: CASSPPKNTEAFF

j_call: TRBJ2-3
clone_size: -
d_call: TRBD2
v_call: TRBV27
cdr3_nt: TGTGCCAGCCCTAGCGGGGGGGCAGATACGCAGTATTTT
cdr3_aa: CASPSGGADTQYF

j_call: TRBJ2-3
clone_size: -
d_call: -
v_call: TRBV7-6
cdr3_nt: TGTGCCAGCAGCTTAGGTGCGGCAAGCGATCCGTATTTT
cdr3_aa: CASSLGAASDPYF

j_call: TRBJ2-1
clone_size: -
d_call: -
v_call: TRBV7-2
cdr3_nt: TGTGCCAGCAGCTCCCCGCCCGAGGGAGGGGGGGATAGCTACAATGAGCAGTTCTTC
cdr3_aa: CASSSPPEGGGDSYNEQFF

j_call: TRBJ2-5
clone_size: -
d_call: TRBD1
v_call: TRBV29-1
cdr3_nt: TGCAGCGTTACCGGGACAGGGTATGGGGAGACCCAGTACTTC
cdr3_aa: CSVTGTGYGETQYF

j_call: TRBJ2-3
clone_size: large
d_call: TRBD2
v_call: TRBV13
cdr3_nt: TGTGCCAGCAGCCTCCCCTTAGCGGGGGGACTGGATACGCAGTATTTT
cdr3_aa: CASSLPLAGGLDTQYF

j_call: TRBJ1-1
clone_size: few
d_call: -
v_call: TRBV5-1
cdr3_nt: TGCGCCACAAGGATCAAAGGTGGCACTGAAGCTTTCTTT
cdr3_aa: CATRIKGGTEAFF

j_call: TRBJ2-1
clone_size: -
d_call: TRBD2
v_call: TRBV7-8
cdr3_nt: TGTGCCAGCAGTTTAGCGGGAGGGCCTCGTCGTTTGAATGAGCAGTTCTTC
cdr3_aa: CASSLAGGPRRLNEQFF

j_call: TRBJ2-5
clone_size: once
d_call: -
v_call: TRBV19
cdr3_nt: TGTGCCAGTAGTATAGAAGAGACCCAGTACTTC
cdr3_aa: CASSIEETQYF

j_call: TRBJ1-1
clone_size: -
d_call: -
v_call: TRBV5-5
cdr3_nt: TGTGCCAGCACTAAATCGGATAGGCCTGGGGATGAAGCTTTCTTT
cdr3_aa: CASTKSDRPGDEAFF

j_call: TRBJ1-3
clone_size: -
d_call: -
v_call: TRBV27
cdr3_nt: TGTGCCAGCAGTTTATCGGGGGCAGCCTATGATGGAAACACCATATATTTT
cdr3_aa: CASSLSGAAYDGNTIYF

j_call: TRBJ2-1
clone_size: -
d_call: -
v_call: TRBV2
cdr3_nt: TGTGCCAGCAGTGAAGGTACCTCCTACAATGAGCAGTTCTTC
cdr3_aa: CASSEGTSYNEQFF

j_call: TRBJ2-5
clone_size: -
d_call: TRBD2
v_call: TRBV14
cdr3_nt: TGTGCCAGCAGCCACGAAACTACTAGCGGGGCGGAGACCCAGTACTTC
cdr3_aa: CASSHETTSGAETQYF

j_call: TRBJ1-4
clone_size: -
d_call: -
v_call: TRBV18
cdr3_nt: TGTGCCAGCTCACTGGATTACAGGGAGGTTAATGAAAAACTGTTTTTT
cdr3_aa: CASSLDYREVNEKLFF

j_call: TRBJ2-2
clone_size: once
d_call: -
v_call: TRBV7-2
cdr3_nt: TGTGCCAGCAGCTTGAGGCTAGGAGGCGGGGAGCTGTTTTTT
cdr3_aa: CASSLRLGGGELFF